The subject of this entry is one TCR beta chain. Its antigen remains unknown. Unique molecular identifiers were attached to individual cDNA molecules. TCRdb reprocessed the 5' RACE reads with MiXCR, giving one entry per CDR3 protein. The table records some 87,000 distinct CDR3 sequences, 10% to 15% of them present only once. V dropped 1 base and J dropped 11 bases, with 14 bases sitting between them. This CDR3 region has 12 residues. Germline CDR1 SQVTM, CDR2 ANQGSEA. The sample comes from a study of early T cells in non-severe SARS-CoV-2 infection. As for the study in general: Sequencing used unsorted whole-blood bulk RNA, so chains lack pairing. General study findings and limits: VDJdb matching skewed toward anti-spike CD8 responses, missing private and CD4 specificities.

The V gene is TRBV29-1, the J gene TRBJ1-1, with a weak D call TRBD1 (5 bases). Sequences were obtained from whole blood. This clonotype was obtained from an adult who was a healthcare worker with PCR-confirmed SARS-CoV-2 infection or an uninfected control (not recorded which). The CDR3 DNA sequence: TGCAGCGTTGAAGGCCCCGGGACGGGTGCTTTCTTT. This sequence encodes CSVEGPGTGAFF. The entire variable domain, with the rest obtained from reference TRBV29-1 and TRBJ1-1, is as follows: SAVISQKPSRDICQRGTSLTIQCQVDSQVTMMFWYRQQPGQSLTLIATANQGSEATYESGFVIDKFPISRPNLTFSTLTVSNMSPEDSSIYLCSVEGPGTGAFFGQGTRLTVV.